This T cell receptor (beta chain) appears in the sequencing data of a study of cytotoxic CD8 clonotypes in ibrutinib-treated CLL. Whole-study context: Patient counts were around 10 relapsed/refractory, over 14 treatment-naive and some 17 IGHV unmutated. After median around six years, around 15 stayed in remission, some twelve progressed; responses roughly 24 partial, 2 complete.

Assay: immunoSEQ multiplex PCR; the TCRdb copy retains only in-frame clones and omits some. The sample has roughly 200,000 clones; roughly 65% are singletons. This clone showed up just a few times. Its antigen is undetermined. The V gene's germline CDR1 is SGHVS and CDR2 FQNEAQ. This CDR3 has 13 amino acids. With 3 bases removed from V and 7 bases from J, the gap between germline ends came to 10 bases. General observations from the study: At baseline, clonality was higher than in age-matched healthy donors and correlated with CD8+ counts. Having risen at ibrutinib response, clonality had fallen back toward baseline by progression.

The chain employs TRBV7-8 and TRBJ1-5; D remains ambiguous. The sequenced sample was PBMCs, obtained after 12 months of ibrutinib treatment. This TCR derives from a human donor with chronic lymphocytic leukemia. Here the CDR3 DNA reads TGTGCCAGCAGCTTGAAAACGTGGCAGCCCCAGCATTTT. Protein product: CASSLKTWQPQHF.